This is a list of T cell receptor beta chains from one sample in a study of cytomegalovirus exposure and HLA in healthy donors. Using immunoSEQ multiplex PCR, the repertoire was profiled, and TCRdb retains in-frame clones only, with some absent. In total, the table holds over 200,000 clones. Sequencing input: PBMCs. Receptor source: a woman under 40 in good health and CMV-seropositive. CDR3s include the opening cysteine and the closing phenylalanine or tryptophan.

j_gene	v_gene	CDR3aa
TRBJ1-3	TRBV5-1	CASSPDSTLKGNTIYF
TRBJ2-7	TRBV20-1	CSASSWAEQYF
TRBJ1-3	TRBV18	CASSPGALTSGNTIYF
TRBJ2-1	TRBV10-3	CAIKAQDLYNEQFF
TRBJ2-1	TRBV6-5	CASGQGIGEQFF
TRBJ2-3	TRBV19	CASSNRPRSTDTQYF
TRBJ1-5	TRBV13	CASSLRRSSAQHF
TRBJ2-1	TRBV7-9	CASSPRDRRYNEQFF
TRBJ2-4	TRBV18	CASSPPGTEKNIQYF
TRBJ1-1	TRBV6-1	CASSKGQGFIRYTEAFF
TRBJ1-1	TRBV25-1	CASSGQTGGSTEAFF
TRBJ2-2	TRBV9	CASSAAGFTGELFF
TRBJ1-5	TRBV2	CASGRGENQPQHF
TRBJ2-6	TRBV30	CAWSASGIGRSGANVLTF
TRBJ2-5	TRBV2	CASSLSGRRETQYF
TRBJ1-2	TRBV19	CASSKSGQEHYGYTF
TRBJ1-1	TRBV10-2	CASSERFGGVKDTEAFF
TRBJ1-2	TRBV29-1	CSVYTRNYGYTF
TRBJ2-3	TRBV19	CASSTLWTSGGALFDTQYF
TRBJ2-7	TRBV2	CASSEITVSDYEQYF